This T cell receptor beta chain originates from a study of cytomegalovirus exposure and HLA in healthy donors. For this clone: Its antigen is not known.

Study-wide results and caveats: Some V segments could not be told apart, so they were left out, TRBV6-2 and TRBV6-3 among them. The classifier was said to identify cytomegalovirus status with high specificity and sensitivity. Among the most significant clusters, several appeared linked to common viral pathogens in a later analysis.

Donors likely had unrecorded immune exposures despite being nominally healthy when sampled. Researchers ran the PCR with 60 Vbeta and 13 Jbeta primers. TCRdb's copy holds only in-frame clones and misses some; the assay was immunoSEQ multiplex PCR. The repertoire includes 100,000 to 120,000 clones, roughly 78% of them detected once, and roughly 1.2% sits in the top ten. The CDR3 covers 15 residues. The V and J ends lost 4 bases and 5 bases, in that order; junction bases with no gene match: 8. Germline V gene sequence: CDR1 SGDLS, CDR2 YYNGEE. The sequencing sample was made of PBMCs. The chain has TRBV9 and TRBJ1-1; 10 bases fit TRBD1. This clonotype was obtained from a woman aged 25 to 39 in good health and CMV-seronegative. The CDR3 is CASSFIPGQGTEAFF. The CDR3 DNA sequence: TGTGCCAGCAGCTTTATTCCGGGACAGGGGACTGAAGCTTTCTTT.